This TCR beta chain was captured in a study of cytomegalovirus exposure and HLA in healthy donors (dated by TCRdb to the late 2010s). As for the study more broadly: An earlier analysis of several hundred of the donors reported roughly 300 Gb of sequence data and 90 million to 120 million unique TCR beta sequences obtained from around 190 million T cells. Around 330 gigabases of sequencing data and 70 million to 95 million unique TCR sequences made up an early release that covered several hundred HLA-typed donors. Of the roughly 430 genotyped donors, approximately 83% fell in the genetic ancestry cluster associated with self-reported Caucasian donors. The aim of the study was to test whether cataloging public T cell receptors could identify signatures of past pathogen exposure. Using immunosequencing, the study profiled T cell repertoires from about 620 subjects and related those repertoires to cytomegalovirus serostatus. In addition to the first cohort of 650 to 750 subjects, a separate validation cohort of some 120 different subjects was used. To predict cytomegalovirus infection status, the study combined high-throughput TCR immunosequencing, statistical association of individual TCRs with disease status, and machine learning. In a later analysis, previously published TCR beta repertoires from 550 to 700 donors were re-analyzed and high-resolution HLA genotyping was added so that TCR occurrence patterns could be studied. Rather than drawing on any new phenotypic data, the later analysis identified candidate immune exposures from TCR beta sequences and the way those sequences occurred across donors. In an earlier analysis of over 550 of the donors, high-throughput TCR beta sequencing was used to judge whether each TCR beta V gene segment behaved as functional or pseudogenic. Donor age, sex, ethnicity and CMV serostatus were compiled alongside the repertoire data. In a later genetic analysis, genome-wide SNP genotypes for about 55% of the roughly 700 donors were used, and that subset was treated as a discovery cohort. All discovery cohort repertoires had been generated on a single sequencing platform. HLA typing covered class I and class II loci at four-digit resolution. The number of donors typed differed by locus, with roughly 620-630 for A, B, C, DRB1 and DQB1, more than 500 for DQA1, some 570 for DPA1, and around 450 for DPB1. Because of strong linkage in the cohort, roughly five DR-DQ haplotypes were treated as single units for association and clustering. Across approximately 420 genotyped donors of the cohort, an average of about 240,000 unique TCR beta nucleotide sequences per donor were sequenced, and about a sixth of those sequences were non-productive.

According to the germline V gene (reference sequence), CDR1 reads WNHNN and CDR2 reads SYGVQD. V lost 5 bases and J lost 3 bases; the stretch between them is 13 bases long. The CDR3 runs 14 residues from the cysteine to the phenylalanine. The read is trimmed to its CDR3 DNA, 42 bases read in frame from base 1. The protocol used for the library was the immunoSEQ multiplex PCR assay. For the multiplex PCR, a mixture combining 60 forward primers for TCR Vbeta segments and 13 reverse primers for TCR Jbeta segments was used. Amplification of the CDR3 region of rearranged TCR beta genes was performed with a multiplex PCR assay on genomic DNA. The Illumina HiSeq System was used to sequence the amplified TCR beta libraries as 87-base-pair reads. In the source study's methods: A later analysis counted tens of millions of unique TCR beta chains across the 700 or so repertoires, and some 11 million of these chains were shared by at least two donors. Raw reads were error-corrected and collapsed into unique sequences by a nearest-neighbor algorithm in which closely related sequences were merged to remove PCR and sequencing errors. CDR3 sequences were aligned to IMGT reference sequences to assign V, D and J gene segments. For a sequence to be retained, at least a six-nucleotide match to both a V gene segment and a J gene segment was required. Rearrangements were classified as productive when the CDR3 lacked stop codons and remained in frame with V and J, and all other rearrangements were classified as non-productive. CDR3 was defined by IMGT convention, running from the second conserved V-encoded cysteine to the conserved J-encoded phenylalanine. Sequences without an unambiguous match to a single V gene segment were excluded from the earlier analysis of approximately 560 of the donors. An earlier analysis of just under 600 of the donors called V segments functional above 56.7% productive rearrangements and segregating when the between-donor standard deviation exceeded 5%. A statistical classification framework was built to diagnose cytomegalovirus status from the catalog of TCR beta chain sequences. In a later analysis, TCR nucleotide sequences were compared against IMGT/GENE-DB human TR gene sequences so that V and J genes could be assigned. The TCRdist pipeline was used in a later analysis to assign CDR3 sequences and most-parsimonious VDJ recombination scenarios. In a later analysis, each TCR beta chain was defined by its CDR3 amino acid sequence together with its V-gene family, and reads without a unique V-gene family were excluded. In a later analysis, around 600 highly shared, low-generation-probability nucleotide sequences were removed to address suspected cross-contamination and a sequencing artifact. In a later analysis, a clonal expansion index for each public chain was calculated from normalized within-repertoire ranks of inferred template counts. Generation probabilities in a later analysis came from a VDJ recombination model fitted to out-of-frame rearrangements, and those results were checked against IGoR. In a later analysis, hypergeometric tests were used to score TCR-TCR, TCR-HLA and TCR-CMV co-occurrence, with a repertoire-size bias correction applied to TCR pairs. A later analysis estimated false discovery rates by permuting HLA or CMV assignments 20 times. A later analysis grouped co-occurring TCRs with DBSCAN, adding TCRdist sequence similarity when clustering within HLA-allele-positive subsets. Repertoires with fewer than 30,000 or more than 120,000 public chains were left out of co-occurrence clustering, as were a handful of repertoires with anomalous nucleotide sharing. Held by TCRdb, this immuneACCESS table contains in-frame sequences only and omits some clones. Under half of the omission traces to an unresolved V gene where checked; the cause of the rest is unknown. V, J and clone size were drawn from that table, and D and trimming were deduced from the DNA. In this sample the table shows over 150,000 clones, almost 75% of which occur a single time. The top ten constitute roughly 2.8% of the sample.

There are a few counts of this clone. What this receptor recognizes is not known. No base-level quality is on record; no much larger clone is a single base apart. The cohort was made up of several hundred healthy bone marrow donors. At the time of sampling, all cohort members were nominally healthy, though unrecorded immune exposures were likely present. The donor tested CMV seropositive, placing the donor among the roughly 300 seropositive members of the cohort. Every donor gave a peripheral blood sample, and the peripheral blood mononuclear cells from that sample were used for TCR beta sequencing. The Qiagen DNeasy Blood Extraction Kit was used to extract genomic DNA from the blood cell samples. Broad study findings and their caveats: Because some donors lacked HLA typing at each locus, the association tests relied only on the typed subset. According to the authors, the approach could potentially be generalized to other disease states and immunological phenotypes. The earlier analysis of about 600 of the donors excluded 15 to 20 rarely observed V segments, including chromosome 9 orphons, because counts were too low. The 87-base-pair reads could not distinguish some IMGT-functional V segments, including TRBV6-2 and TRBV6-3, so those segments were excluded. Broadly in line with IMGT annotations, most TCR beta V segments showed up in productive rearrangements about 87% or about 30% of the time in an earlier analysis of some 590 of the donors. A few of the identified cytomegalovirus-associated TCR beta chains were confirmed in vitro to be specific for cytomegalovirus antigens. A later analysis found that TCR association rates varied across HLA loci, with DRB1 alleles showing the most associated TCRs and HLA-C alleles the fewest. Strong co-occurrence of HLA alleles, especially DR and DQ, made assigning TCR associations to individual alleles difficult. CMV serostatus was the only immune exposure information available for the cohort. The classifier was reported to diagnose cytomegalovirus status with high specificity and sensitivity in both the original cohort and the validation cohort. Specific HLA alleles were associated with more than 15,000 TCR beta sequences at a false discovery rate of 0.05 in a later analysis. An association between a missense DCLRE1C variant and V-gene and J-gene trimming of TCR beta chains was found in a later genetic analysis and replicated in an independent cohort. In this cohort, only TCR beta chains were sequenced, and detectable features were limited by the absence of alpha or paired-chain data. Compared with the approximately 710-donor mean, donors in an Asian-associated ancestry cluster had fewer N-insertions in productive TCRs, according to a later genetic analysis. Several of the top co-occurrence clusters appeared to be linked to parvovirus B19, influenza, CMV and Epstein-Barr virus, according to a later analysis. Sequencing depth was assumed to be roughly uniform across donors in the presence/absence analyses, though that assumption may not hold. Most CMV-associated TCR beta chains appeared to be HLA-restricted in a later analysis, and the HLA associations seemed to be driven largely by CMV exposure. In the study, around 150 TCR beta chains were listed as associated with cytomegalovirus. A group of highly shared sequence variants was considered likely to be a technical artifact of the sequencing pipeline. Most TCR sequences were observed very rarely across donors, whereas some public TCRs were present in many individuals. Correlated functional status among segregating V segments might be attributable to linkage disequilibrium, but an unknown experimental factor could not be ruled out. A later analysis found that HLA-associated TCR beta chains were more clonally expanded and had lower generation probabilities than equally common non-associated chains. A further reported finding was that TCR beta sequences accurately predicted the HLA-A and HLA-B alleles for most subjects in the first cohort.

The receptor was isolated from a woman aged 25 to 39 in good health and CMV-seropositive. The rearranged chain carries TRBV10-1 and TRBJ1-1; no confident D gene assignment can be made. What was sequenced was PBMCs. The sequenced DNA: TGCGCCAGCAGTCCGGGTCTCGGCGACACTGAAGCTTTCTTT. This sequence encodes CASSPGLGDTEAFF.